This T cell receptor (beta chain) stems from a study of T-cell reconstitution after alpha-beta-depleted transplantation in children. Study results and caveats: Among T cells one year after transplant, newly produced cells accounted for most counts and diversity.

After removal of 5 bases from V and 10 bases from J, the junction contained 9 bases not matched to a gene. This CDR3 has 16 residues. Molecular barcoding with unique molecular identifiers was used for the TCRbeta library. TCRdb reprocessed the PCR reads with MiXCR, giving one entry per CDR3 protein. Of 6,500 to 9,000 distinct CDR3 sequences listed, approximately 29% are singletons. This clonotype rates as medium-sized. Antigen: not known. This receptor was identified in a boy in the first two years of life who had a stem cell transplant for SCID, so the T cells may come from the graft donor. The source was peripheral blood, collected 60 days after TCRalphabeta/CD19-depleted stem cell transplant. This chain connects TRBV12-3 or TRBV12-4 to TRBJ2-1; 15 bases agree with TRBD2. CDR3 in DNA: TGTGCCAGCAGTCCCGGACTAGCGGGGGGGCCAGAGGAGCAGTTCTTC. It yields the protein CASSPGLAGGPEEQFF.